A selection of T cell receptor beta chains follows, all from one sample in a study of blood T cell repertoires in COVID-19. Profiled with immunoSEQ multiplex PCR; TCRdb holds only in-frame clones, not every one. The top ten hold around 10% of the sample, which has hundreds of thousands of clones, approximately 85% seen once. The specimen was PBMCs or T cells enriched from blood (not recorded which). Receptors originate from a woman aged 45-60 years with acute COVID-19. Both conserved end residues are part of each CDR3. The D gene is left open where the match is weak.

v_call	j_call	d_call	cdr3_aa	cdr3_nt
TRBV30	TRBJ1-1	-	CACDWGGGVNTEAFF	TGTGCCTGTGATTGGGGGGGTGGCGTAAACACTGAAGCTTTCTTT
TRBV6-5	TRBJ1-2	-	CASSKLDSNYGYTF	TGTGCCAGCAGTAAATTGGACAGTAACTATGGCTACACCTTC
TRBV6-5	TRBJ1-1	-	CASSTGITEAFF	TGTGCCAGCAGCACAGGTATCACTGAAGCTTTCTTT
TRBV19	TRBJ1-2	TRBD1	CASSIGSFQGRGRPTGYTF	TGTGCCAGTAGTATAGGGAGCTTTCAAGGCAGGGGGCGGCCCACTGGCTACACCTTC
TRBV5-1	TRBJ2-5	-	CASSLNPGSHQETQYF	TGCGCCAGCAGCTTAAACCCAGGCTCCCACCAAGAGACCCAGTACTTC
TRBV9	TRBJ2-5	TRBD2	CASSARGGASGETQYF	TGTGCCAGCAGCGCACGGGGGGGCGCCTCAGGAGAGACCCAGTACTTC
TRBV27	TRBJ2-7	-	CASSRRDNYEQYF	TGTGCCAGCAGTCGCCGGGACAACTACGAGCAGTACTTC
TRBV18	TRBJ2-7	TRBD1	CASSPGTASYEQYF	TGTGCCAGCTCACCCGGGACAGCCAGCTACGAGCAGTACTTC
TRBV19	TRBJ2-3	-	CASSPYTDTQYF	TGTGCCAGTAGTCCCTACACAGATACGCAGTATTTT
TRBV7-2	TRBJ1-2	TRBD1	CASSLEWATWTGLHQGYTF	TGTGCCAGCAGCTTAGAGTGGGCTACCTGGACAGGGCTTCACCAAGGCTACACCTTC
TRBV7-2	TRBJ1-6	TRBD1	CASSLSRDRYNSPLHF	TGTGCCAGCAGCTTATCTCGGGACAGATATAATTCACCCCTCCACTTT
TRBV19	TRBJ1-1	-	CASNIRTGGNTEAFF	TGTGCCAGTAATATAAGAACGGGAGGGAACACTGAAGCTTTCTTT